What follows are 5 T cell receptor beta chains derived from one specimen sequenced in a study of cytomegalovirus exposure and HLA in healthy donors. The PCR employed 60 Vbeta primers together with 13 Jbeta primers. Some clones are missing from TCRdb's copy, which holds only in-frame ones; the method was immunoSEQ multiplex PCR. Of 150,000 to 200,000 clones in the sample, nearly 80% were seen once. Specimen: PBMCs. The source of these receptors is a woman aged 25-40 years in good health and CMV-seropositive.

V is TRBV6-1 and J is TRBJ1-1, with a tentative D call TRBD1 (5 bases). V was cut by 3 bases and J by 4 bases, with 9 bases left in between. The CDR3 runs to 13 residues. The germline gives CDR1 MNHNS, CDR2 SASEGT. The CDR3 reads CASSDLDSTEAFF. The CDR3 coding sequence is TGTGCCAGCAGTGACCTAGACAGCACTGAAGCTTTCTTT.

This clone has just a few counts. The rearrangement joins TRBV25-1 to TRBJ1-4, with D unclear. CDR3 length: 13 amino acids. Germline V gene data show CDR1 as MGHDK and CDR2 as SYGVNS. Trimming left V 3 bases short and J 13 bases short, with 15 bases between. In DNA, the CDR3 is TGTGCCAGCAGTGATTGGGGAGCGGGTTCACTGTTTTTT. Translating it yields CASSDWGAGSLFF.

A few counts support this clone. This chain links TRBV5-8 with TRBJ2-5, with D perhaps TRBD1 (6 bases). The tail of the sequence fits TRBJ2-7 better, so the J call may be wrong. CDR3 length: 15 residues. Germline lookup yields CDR1 SGHTS and CDR2 YDEGEE. The CDR3, as DNA: TGTGCCAGCAGCTTCCGGGACAAATCCGGCTACGAGCAGTACTTC. Protein sequence: CASSFRDKSGYEQYF.

Only one count was recorded for this clone. The CDR3 DNA sequence: TGTGCCAGCAGCCGACTCGGTGAGCAGTACTTC. It specifies CASSRLGEQYF. V gene TRBV6-5 combines with J gene TRBJ2-7, with D unclear. Germline V CDR1 and CDR2: MNHEY, SVGAGI. This CDR3 is built from 11 residues. The germline V and J ends were trimmed by 6 bases and 7 bases, with 10 bases remaining between them.

The V and J genes are TRBV7-6 and TRBJ2-5; TRBD1 matches 9 bases. Germline V gene sequence: CDR1 SGHVS, CDR2 FNYEAQ. The V gene end was trimmed by 4 bases and the J gene end by 0 bases; junction bases not matched to a gene: 6. The CDR3 contains 16 residues. This CDR3 reads CASSSQGAPYQETQYF. In DNA, the CDR3 is TGTGCCAGCAGCTCACAGGGGGCACCGTACCAAGAGACCCAGTACTTC.